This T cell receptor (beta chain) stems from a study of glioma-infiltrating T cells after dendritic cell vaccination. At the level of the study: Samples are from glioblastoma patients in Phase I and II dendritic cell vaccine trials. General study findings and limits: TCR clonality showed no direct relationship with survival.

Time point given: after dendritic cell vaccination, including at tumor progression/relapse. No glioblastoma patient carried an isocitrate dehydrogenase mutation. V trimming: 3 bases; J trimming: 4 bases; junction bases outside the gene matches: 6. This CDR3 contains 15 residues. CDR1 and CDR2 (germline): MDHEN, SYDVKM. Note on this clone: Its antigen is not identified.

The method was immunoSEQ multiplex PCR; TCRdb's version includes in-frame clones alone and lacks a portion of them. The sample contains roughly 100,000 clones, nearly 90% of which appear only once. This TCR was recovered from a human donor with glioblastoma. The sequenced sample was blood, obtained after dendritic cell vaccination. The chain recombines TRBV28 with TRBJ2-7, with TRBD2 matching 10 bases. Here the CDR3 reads CASSFLAGGLYEQYF. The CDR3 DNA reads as TGTGCCAGCAGTTTTTTAGCGGGAGGTTTGTACGAGCAGTACTTC. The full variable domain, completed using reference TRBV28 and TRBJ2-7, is DVKVTQSSRYLVKRTGEKVFLECVQDMDHENMFWYRQDPGLGLRLIYFSYDVKMKEKGDIPEGYSVSREKKERFSLILESASTNQTSMYLCASSFLAGGLYEQYFGPGTRLTVT.